This T cell receptor beta chain is from a study of shared clonotypes between healthy human individuals (dated by TCRdb to the early 2020s). In the study overall: Three men and a couple of women, aged 18 to 49 years, made up the cohort. For each donor, CD4 naive and CD4 memory were each given three plates, CD8 naive was given two plates, and CD8 memory was given one plate. To estimate repertoire size and how much clonotype sharing occurs between individuals, the study deeply sequenced the blood TCR repertoires of several healthy adults. To increase sequencing depth and limit assay-specific biases, TCR repertoire library preparation and sequencing were carried out by different laboratories using diverse techniques. Per donor, leukapheresis produced somewhere between about 0.8 and 9 billion PBMCs.

Donors were healthy HIV-negative adults with no recently reported acute infections or vaccinations. Every donor was a Caucasian adult living in Nashville, Tennessee, USA. CD4+ T cells were enriched by magnetic negative selection; naive cells were then positively selected on CD45RA, and the negative fraction formed the memory subset. Blood was collected by leukapheresis, and PBMCs were isolated by Ficoll-Histopaque density gradient centrifugation and then cryopreserved in liquid nitrogen vapor phase. Analytical flow cytometry was used to check the purity and quantity of every magnetically sorted T cell population. Genomic DNA was isolated from every sorted fraction and measured by UV absorbance on a Nanodrop 2000c. The count of this clone is one. The clone's antigen remains unknown. Per-base quality was not reported, and no clone a single base away is much larger than it. The same CDR3 also results from other DNA sequences found in this sample.

Using the deep immunoSEQ assay, TCR CDR3 regions were amplified from genomic DNA by multiplex PCR. Extracted genomic DNA from each cell subset was distributed evenly across all wells of several immunoSEQ 96-well plates, and each plate was treated as a replicate. For sorted subsets, around 200 ng genomic DNA, equal to tens of thousands of T cell genomes, was loaded into each replicate PCR. The purified libraries were quantified using a Qubit 3.0 fluorometer, sized with a Bioanalyzer 2100, and then quantified again using the KAPA Library Quantification kit. Every immunoSEQ 96-well plate was sequenced on a dedicated single-read 150-cycle Illumina NextSeq 550 flow cell. The study's processing was this. Because the immunoSEQ output included only junctional sequences and no quality scores, the filtering could not be the same as the filtering used for full-length reads. To assign V/J genes and CDR3, sequences were annotated against IMGT germline references using PyIR, a Python wrapper for IgBLAST v1.9. Any read was removed if the V/J assignment was weak (E-value above 1e-6), the CDR3 was missing, or the read contained stop codons, out-of-frame junctions, or ambiguous translated residues. V3J clonotypes were defined as sequences sharing an identical inferred V gene, J gene, and CDR3 amino acid sequence. Percentage overlap between repertoires was calculated by dividing the number of shared unique clonotypes by the size of the smaller repertoire. RTK rarefaction, the Chao1 estimator, and Recon v2.1 estimates of unobserved clonotypes were used to assess repertoire richness. For all TCRbeta clonotypes obtained by the gDNA method from four donors, generation probabilities were computed with OLGA. In TCRdb, the immuneACCESS table is reduced to in-frame sequences with V and J assigned. These tables do not hold every clone; where another copy was compared, an unresolved V gene accounts for under half, and the others remain unexplained. For V, J and clone size, that table is used; D and trimming come from the DNA. This sample is represented by 2 million or so clones; 85% to 95% of them were singletons. 0.13% of the sample is in the top ten clones.

For CDR1 and CDR2, the germline V gene lists MNHEY and SVGAGI. The CDR3, cysteine through phenylalanine, is 14 amino acids long. Only the CDR3 portion is preserved as DNA: 42 bases, with reading frame beginning at the first base. The V and J ends are trimmed by 3 bases and 7 bases, leaving 10 bases between them. Results the study describes overall, beyond this receptor: Even with the large sequencing depth, rarefaction of the sorted-subset datasets indicated that sequencing was incomplete. Sampling was restricted to blood, and TCR repertoires in tissue are likely to differ from TCR repertoires in blood. Compared with non-shared clonotypes, the clonotypes found in all four sorted-subset donors had higher generation probabilities. Estimated clonotype richness was generally larger for naive than for memory subsets. Because the study included a small number of donors, the genetic and exposure-history diversity represented was limited. Pairwise subsampling indicated that sequencing depth was expected to affect the degree of clonotype sharing among donors. When a handful of donors were compared, the shared fraction of clonotypes was approximately 5% for naive CD4, about 4% for naive CD8, more than 2% for memory CD4, and approximately 0.4% for memory CD8.

This chain joins TRBV6-5 to TRBJ1-6; 6 matching bases give a weak D call of TRBD1. The source of this sequence is a man aged 18 to 30 in good health. Source material: naive CD4+ T cells sorted from blood. Per the publication, the cell subset or site label means: CD45RA+ positively selected. CDR3 region: CASSYGGLNSPLHF. At the DNA level, the sequence is TGTGCCAGCAGTTATGGGGGGCTGAATTCACCCCTCCACTTT.